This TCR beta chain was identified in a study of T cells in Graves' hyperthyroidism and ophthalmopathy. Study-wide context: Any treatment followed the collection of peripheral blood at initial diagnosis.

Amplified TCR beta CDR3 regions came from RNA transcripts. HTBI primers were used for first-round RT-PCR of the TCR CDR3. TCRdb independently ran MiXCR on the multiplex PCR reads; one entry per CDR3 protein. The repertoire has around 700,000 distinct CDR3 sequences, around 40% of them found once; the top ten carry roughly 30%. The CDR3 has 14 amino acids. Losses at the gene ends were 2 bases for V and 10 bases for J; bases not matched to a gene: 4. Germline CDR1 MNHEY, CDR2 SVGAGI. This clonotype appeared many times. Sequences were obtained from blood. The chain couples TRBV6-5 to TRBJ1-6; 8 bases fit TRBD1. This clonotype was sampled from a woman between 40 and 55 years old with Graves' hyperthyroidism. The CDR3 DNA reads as TGTGCCAGCAGTTACGGACAGGGAACATCACCCCTCCACTTT. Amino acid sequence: CASSYGQGTSPLHF.